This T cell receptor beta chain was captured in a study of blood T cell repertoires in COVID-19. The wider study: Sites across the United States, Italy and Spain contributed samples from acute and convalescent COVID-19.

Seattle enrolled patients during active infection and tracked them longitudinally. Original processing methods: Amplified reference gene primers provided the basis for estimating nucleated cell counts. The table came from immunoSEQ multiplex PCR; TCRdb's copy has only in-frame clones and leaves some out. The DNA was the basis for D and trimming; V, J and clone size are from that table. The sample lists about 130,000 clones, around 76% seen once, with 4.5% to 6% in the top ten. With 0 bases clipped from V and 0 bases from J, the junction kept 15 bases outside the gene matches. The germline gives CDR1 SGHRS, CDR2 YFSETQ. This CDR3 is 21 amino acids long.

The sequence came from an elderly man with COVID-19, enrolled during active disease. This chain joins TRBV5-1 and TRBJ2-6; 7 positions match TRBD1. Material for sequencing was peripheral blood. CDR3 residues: CASSLAIQGEITLSGANVLTF. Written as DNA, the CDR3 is TGCGCCAGCAGCTTGGCGATCCAGGGGGAGATCACACTCTCTGGGGCCAACGTCCTGACTTTC. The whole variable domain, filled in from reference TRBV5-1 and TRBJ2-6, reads KAGVTQTPRYLIKTRGQQVTLSCSPISGHRSVSWYQQTPGQGLQFLFEYFSETQRNKGNFPGRFSGRQFSNSRSEMNVSTLELGDSALYLCASSLAIQGEITLSGANVLTFGAGSRLTVL.